The present entry profiles one TCR beta chain with its context. Its antigen remains undetermined. No base qualities exist here, and no much larger clone lies one base off it. Between the V and J ends, shortened by 7 bases and 7 bases respectively, the junction contains 14 bases. CDR1 is given as LNHDA and CDR2 as SQIVND, both from the germline V gene (reference sequence). Spanning cysteine to phenylalanine, the CDR3 consists of 13 amino acids. The sequence is cut down to CDR3 DNA, 39 bases in frame from base 1. To demonstrate the VDJtools post-analysis software, TCR beta repertoires were profiled from the peripheral blood of more than 10 young patients with multiple sclerosis. The patients with multiple sclerosis were children and adolescents between roughly 6 and 17 years of age. The sample originates from a study of post-analysis software for immune sequencing data (dated by TCRdb to between 2014 and 2017). A note on the overall study: Recorded disease courses included relapsing-remitting, secondary progressive and progressive-relapsing multiple sclerosis, with some patients lacking subtype annotation. Patient repertoires were compared against about twelve previously published healthy control repertoires from donors aged 6 to 25 years. A subset of samples was prepared in parallel using single-end sample barcoding, then pooled and co-amplified after Illumina adapter ligation.

Overall results and qualifications from the work: Significantly higher frequencies in patients than in controls were found for a few TRBV segments, including TRBV5-6, TRBV5-1 and TRBV20-1. Strong co-clustering of samples prepared in the same batch was shown by direct clustering with F measure, prompting a batch-effect correction. Significantly lower normalized Chao1 diversity was found in multiple sclerosis patients than in controls, suggesting substantial peripheral T-cell clonal expansion. The control group was slightly older than the multiple sclerosis patient group.

Preparation of the library involved PCR. Sequencer: Illumina HiSeq 2500. To reduce PCR and sequencing biases, unique molecular identifiers were built into the TCR beta cDNA libraries. Per 1 to 10 million input T cells, roughly 0.5 million cDNA molecules were obtained, such that each molecule approximated one T cell. The patient libraries were prepared and sequenced with the same protocol used for the earlier healthy control dataset. Samples belonging to the same batch were prepared together, multiplexed and sequenced on a shared HiSeq lane. The published analysis was carried out like this. Raw barcoded reads were processed with MIGEC, discarding single-read molecular identifier groups before consensus assembly and CDR3 extraction. VDJtools was used for post-analysis of the clonotype tables, with diversity normalized by down-sampling every dataset to the smallest sample size. Repertoire overlap clustering matched CDR3 amino acid but not nucleotide sequences to correct batch-related cross-sample contamination. TCRdb handled the public reads itself, with Q25 trimming in fastp and clone calling in MiXCR, and kept productive beta chains. Each CDR3 protein appears once, grouped with its most common genes and DNA. V and J calls and clone size were set by TCRdb, not the authors. The sample table records hundreds of thousands of distinct CDR3 sequences; about 60% of these occur just once. The ten most abundant clones make up approximately 10% of the sample.

Specimen: blood. The clonotype comes from a girl aged 2-10 years with multiple sclerosis. The sequence links TRBV19 to TRBJ2-1, with the D segment identity uncertain. The CDR3 reads CASTVIPPNEQFF. The DNA reads as follows: TGTGCCAGTACCGTCATTCCCCCTAATGAGCAGTTCTTC.